Below, one TCR beta chain is given with its context. One end of the junction varies from germline; a read error may be responsible. Other DNA sequences from this sample encode an identical CDR3 as well. There are 14 residues in the CDR3. CDR1 PRHDT and CDR2 FYEKMQ come from the germline V gene (reference sequence). These data belong to a study of cytomegalovirus exposure and HLA in healthy donors. PCR was performed using 60 Vbeta and 13 Jbeta primers. Some clones are missing from TCRdb's copy, which holds only in-frame ones; the method was immunoSEQ multiplex PCR. The table lists about 140,000 clones, with 2.2% in the top ten.

The origin of this receptor is a woman in her late teens or twenties in good health and CMV-seronegative. Sequencing input: PBMCs. This chain joins TRBV13 and TRBJ1-1; tentative D call: TRBD1 (5 bases). CDR3 amino acids: CASTFVTGGTEAFF. The CDR3 DNA reads as TGTGCCAGCACATTTGTGACGGGGGGTACTGAAGCTTTCTTC.